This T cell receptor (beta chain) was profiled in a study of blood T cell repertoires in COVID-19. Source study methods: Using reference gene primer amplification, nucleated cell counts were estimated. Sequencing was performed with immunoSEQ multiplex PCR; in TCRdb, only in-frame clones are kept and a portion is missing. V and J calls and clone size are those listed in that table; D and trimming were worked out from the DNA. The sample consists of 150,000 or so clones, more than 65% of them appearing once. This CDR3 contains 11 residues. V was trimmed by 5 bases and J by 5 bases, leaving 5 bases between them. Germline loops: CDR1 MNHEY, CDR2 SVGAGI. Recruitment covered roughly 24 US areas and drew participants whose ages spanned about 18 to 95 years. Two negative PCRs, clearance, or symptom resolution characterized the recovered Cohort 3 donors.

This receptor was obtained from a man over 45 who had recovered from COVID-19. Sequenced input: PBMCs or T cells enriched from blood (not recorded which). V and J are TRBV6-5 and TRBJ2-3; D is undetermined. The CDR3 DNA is TGTGCCAGCAGTCTTTTAGATACGCAGTATTTT. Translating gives CASSLLDTQYF.